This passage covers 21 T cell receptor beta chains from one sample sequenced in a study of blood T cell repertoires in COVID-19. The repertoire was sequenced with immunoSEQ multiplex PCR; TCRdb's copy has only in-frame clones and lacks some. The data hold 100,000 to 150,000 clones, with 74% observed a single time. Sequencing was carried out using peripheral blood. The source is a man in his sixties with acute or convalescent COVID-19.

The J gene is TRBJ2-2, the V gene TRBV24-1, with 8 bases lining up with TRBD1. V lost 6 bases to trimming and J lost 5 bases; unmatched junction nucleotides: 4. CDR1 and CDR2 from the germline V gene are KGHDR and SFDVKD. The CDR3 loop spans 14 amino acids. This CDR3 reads CATSSGQGTGELFF. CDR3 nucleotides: TGTGCCACCAGTTCAGGACAGGGAACCGGGGAGCTGTTTTTT.

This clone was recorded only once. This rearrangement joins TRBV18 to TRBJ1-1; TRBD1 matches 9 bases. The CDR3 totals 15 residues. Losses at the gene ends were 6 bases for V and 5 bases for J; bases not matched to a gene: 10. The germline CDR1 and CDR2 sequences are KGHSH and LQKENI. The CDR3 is CASSDIQGAYTEAFF. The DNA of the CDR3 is TGTGCCAGCTCCGATATACAGGGGGCGTATACTGAAGCTTTCTTT. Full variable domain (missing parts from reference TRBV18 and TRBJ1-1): NAGVMQNPRHLVRRRGQEARLRCSPMKGHSHVYWYRQLPEEGLKFMVYLQKENIIDESGMPKERFSAEFPKEGPSILRIQQVVRGDSAAYFCASSDIQGAYTEAFFGQGTRLTVV.

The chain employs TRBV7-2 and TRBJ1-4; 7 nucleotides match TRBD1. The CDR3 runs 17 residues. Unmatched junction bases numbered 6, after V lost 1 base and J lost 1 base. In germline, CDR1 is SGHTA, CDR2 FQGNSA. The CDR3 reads CASSLGQGGLTNEKLFF. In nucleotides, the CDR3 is TGTGCCAGCAGCTTAGGACAGGGCGGTCTAACTAATGAAAAACTGTTTTTT.

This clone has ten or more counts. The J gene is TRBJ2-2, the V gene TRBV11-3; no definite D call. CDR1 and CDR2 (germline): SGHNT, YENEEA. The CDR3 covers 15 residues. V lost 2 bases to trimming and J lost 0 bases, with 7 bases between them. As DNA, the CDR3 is TGTGCCAGCAGCTTAAGAGCTTCGAACACCGGGGAGCTGTTTTTT. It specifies CASSLRASNTGELFF.

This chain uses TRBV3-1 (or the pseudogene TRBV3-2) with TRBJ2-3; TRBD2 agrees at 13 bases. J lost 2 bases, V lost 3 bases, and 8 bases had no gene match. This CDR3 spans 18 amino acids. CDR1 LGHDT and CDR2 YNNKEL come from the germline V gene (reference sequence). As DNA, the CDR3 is TGTGCCAGCAGCCAGTATCGACTAGCGGGGGGAAACACAGATACGCAGTATTTT. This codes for CASSQYRLAGGNTDTQYF.

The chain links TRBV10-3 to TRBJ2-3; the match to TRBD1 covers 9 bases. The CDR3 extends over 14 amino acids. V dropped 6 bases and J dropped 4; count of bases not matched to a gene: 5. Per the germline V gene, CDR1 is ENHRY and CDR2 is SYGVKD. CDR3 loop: CAISGDRVSDTQYF. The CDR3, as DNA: TGTGCCATCAGCGGGGACAGGGTCTCAGATACGCAGTATTTT.

The CDR3 loop is CASSESRGRIGYTF. The CDR3 bases are TGTGCCAGCAGTGAATCGCGGGGGCGGATAGGCTACACCTTC. V usage is TRBV6-1 and J usage is TRBJ1-2; D possibly corresponds to TRBD1 (6 bases). With 2 bases removed from V and 8 bases from J, the gap between germline ends came to 15 bases. Looked up from germline, CDR1 is MNHNS and CDR2 is SASEGT. The CDR3 is 14 amino acids.

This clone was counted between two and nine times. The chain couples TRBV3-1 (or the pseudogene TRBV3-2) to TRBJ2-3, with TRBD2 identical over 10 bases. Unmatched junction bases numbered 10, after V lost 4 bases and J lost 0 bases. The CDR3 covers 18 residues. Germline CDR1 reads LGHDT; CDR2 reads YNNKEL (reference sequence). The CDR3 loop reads CASSLLAGAPTSTDTQYF. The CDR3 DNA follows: TGTGCCAGCAGCCTTCTAGCGGGGGCTCCAACTAGCACAGATACGCAGTATTTT.

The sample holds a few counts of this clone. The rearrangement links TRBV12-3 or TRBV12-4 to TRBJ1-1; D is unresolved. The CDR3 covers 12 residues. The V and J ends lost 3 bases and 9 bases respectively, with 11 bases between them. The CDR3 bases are TGTGCCAGCAGTTTTTCAGGTTTTAAAGCTTTCTTT. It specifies CASSFSGFKAFF.

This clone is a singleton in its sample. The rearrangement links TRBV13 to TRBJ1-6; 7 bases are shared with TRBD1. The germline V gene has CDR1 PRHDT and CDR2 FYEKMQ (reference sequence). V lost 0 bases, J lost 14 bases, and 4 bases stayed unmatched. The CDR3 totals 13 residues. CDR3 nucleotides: TGTGCCAGCAGCTTAGGACAGGGGCCCACCCTCCACTTT. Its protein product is CASSLGQGPTLHF.

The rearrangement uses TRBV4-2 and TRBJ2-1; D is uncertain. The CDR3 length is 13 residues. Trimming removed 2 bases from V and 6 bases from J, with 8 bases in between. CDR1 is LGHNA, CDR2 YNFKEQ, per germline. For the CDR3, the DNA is TGTGCCAGCAGCCAAAGACTTACCAATGAGCAGTTCTTC. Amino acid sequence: CASSQRLTNEQFF.

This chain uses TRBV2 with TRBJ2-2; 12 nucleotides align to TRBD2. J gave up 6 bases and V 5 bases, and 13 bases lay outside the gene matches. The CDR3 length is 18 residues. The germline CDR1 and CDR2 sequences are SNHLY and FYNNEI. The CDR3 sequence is CASSLLAGGPGKAGELFF. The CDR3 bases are TGTGCCAGCAGTCTTCTAGCGGGGGGGCCAGGAAAAGCCGGGGAGCTGTTTTTT.

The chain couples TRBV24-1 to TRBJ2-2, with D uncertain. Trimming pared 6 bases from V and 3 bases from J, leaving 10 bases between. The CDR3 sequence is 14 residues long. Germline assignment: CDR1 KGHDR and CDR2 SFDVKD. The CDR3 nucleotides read TGTGCCACCAGTTTGTCCAGGTACACCGGGGAGCTGTTTTTT. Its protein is CATSLSRYTGELFF.

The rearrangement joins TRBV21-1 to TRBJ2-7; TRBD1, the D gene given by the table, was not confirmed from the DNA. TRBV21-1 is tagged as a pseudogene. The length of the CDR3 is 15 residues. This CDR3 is CASSKQGQGEYEQYF. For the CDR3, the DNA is TGTGCCAGCAGCAAACAAGGACAGGGGGAGTACGAGCAGTACTTC.

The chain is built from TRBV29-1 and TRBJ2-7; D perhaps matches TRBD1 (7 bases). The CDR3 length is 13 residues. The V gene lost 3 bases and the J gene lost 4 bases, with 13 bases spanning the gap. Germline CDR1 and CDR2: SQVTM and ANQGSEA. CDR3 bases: TGCAGCGTTGAGTCAGGGGGGCGGTACGAGCAGTACTTC. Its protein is CSVESGGRYEQYF.

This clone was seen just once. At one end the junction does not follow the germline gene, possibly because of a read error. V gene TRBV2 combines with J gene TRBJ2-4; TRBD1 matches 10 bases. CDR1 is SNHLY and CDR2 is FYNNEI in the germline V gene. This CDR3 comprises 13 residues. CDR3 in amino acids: CASSEGRPGQGNF. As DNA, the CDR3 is TGTGCCAGCAGTGAGGGACGCCCGGGACAGGGGAACTTC.

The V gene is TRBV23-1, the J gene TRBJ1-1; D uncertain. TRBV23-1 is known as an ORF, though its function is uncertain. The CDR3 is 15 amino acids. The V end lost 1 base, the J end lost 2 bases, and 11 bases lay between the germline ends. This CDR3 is CASSQLVQRNTEAFF. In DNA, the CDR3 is TGCGCCAGCAGTCAATTGGTGCAGCGAAACACTGAAGCTTTCTTT.

The CDR3 sequence is CASGPPGQGYNEQYF. The CDR3 region has the DNA TGCGCCAGCGGACCCCCGGGACAGGGCTACAACGAGCAGTACTTC. This chain joins TRBV5-1 and TRBJ2-7, with TRBD1 matching 9 bases. CDR3 size: 15 residues. Losses at the gene ends were 7 bases for V and 5 bases for J; bases not matched to a gene: 13. The germline V gene has CDR1 SGHRS and CDR2 YFSETQ. The whole variable domain, remainder taken from reference TRBV5-1 and TRBJ2-7, is KAGVTQTPRYLIKTRGQQVTLSCSPISGHRSVSWYQQTPGQGLQFLFEYFSETQRNKGNFPGRFSGRQFSNSRSEMNVSTLELGDSALYLCASGPPGQGYNEQYFGPGTRLTVT.

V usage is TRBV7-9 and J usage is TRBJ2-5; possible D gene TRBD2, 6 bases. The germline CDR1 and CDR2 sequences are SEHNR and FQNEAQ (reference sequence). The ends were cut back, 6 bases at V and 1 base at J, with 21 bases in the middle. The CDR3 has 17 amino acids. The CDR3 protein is CASRRSPTGEPQETQYF. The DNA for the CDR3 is TGTGCCAGCAGGCGATCCCCGACGGGGGAGCCCCAAGAGACCCAGTACTTC. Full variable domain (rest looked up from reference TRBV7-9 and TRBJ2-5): DTGVSQNPRHKITKRGQNVTFRCDPISEHNRLYWYRQTLGQGPEFLTYFQNEAQLEKSRLLSDRFSAERPKGSFSTLEIQRTEQGDSAMYLCASRRSPTGEPQETQYFGPGTRLLVL.

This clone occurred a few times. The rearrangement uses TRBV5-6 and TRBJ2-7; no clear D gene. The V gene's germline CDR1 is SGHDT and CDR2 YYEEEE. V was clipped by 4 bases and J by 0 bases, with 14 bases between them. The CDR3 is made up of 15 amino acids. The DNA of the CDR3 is TGTGCCAGCAGCCTCCCCGGGTCTAGCTCCTACGAGCAGTACTTC. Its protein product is CASSLPGSSSYEQYF.

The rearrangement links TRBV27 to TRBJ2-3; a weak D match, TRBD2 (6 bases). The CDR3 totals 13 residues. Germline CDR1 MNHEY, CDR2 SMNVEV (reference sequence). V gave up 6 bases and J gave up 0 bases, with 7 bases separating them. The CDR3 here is CASRGTSTDTQYF. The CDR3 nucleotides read TGTGCCAGCAGGGGGACTAGCACAGATACGCAGTATTTT.